The 11 T cell receptor beta chains presented below share a single source sample, sequenced in a study of shared clonotypes between healthy human individuals. TCRdb's copy holds only in-frame clones and misses some; the assay was immunoSEQ multiplex PCR. Altogether some 1 million clones are present, approximately 70% being singletons, with the ten largest covering nearly 1.5%. Sequenced input: memory CD4+ T cells sorted from blood. Subset denoted: CD45RA-negative fraction. These receptors were taken from a man in his late teens or twenties in good health.

This clone occurred once. The chain carries TRBV10-1 and TRBJ2-5; possible D gene TRBD2, 6 bases. The CDR3 sequence is 14 residues long. Trimming took off 0 bases at V and 5 bases at J, with 10 bases between the two ends. The germline CDR1 and CDR2 sequences are WNHNN and SYGVQD (reference sequence). The CDR3 nucleotides read TGCGCCAGCAGTGAGTCCGGAGGGGTGGAGACCCAGTACTTC. It specifies CASSESGGVETQYF.

This clone was counted a few times. The V gene is TRBV4-3, the J gene TRBJ2-5; D not resolved. CDR1 LGHNA and CDR2 YSLEER come from the germline V gene. Trimming pared 0 bases from V and 4 bases from J, leaving 12 bases between. This CDR3 comprises 15 residues. This CDR3 is CASSQEFPTRETQYF. The CDR3 coding sequence is TGCGCCAGCAGCCAAGAATTTCCTACAAGAGAGACCCAGTACTTC.

The rearrangement joins TRBV10-1 to TRBJ2-1, with TRBD2 matching over 13 bases. The CDR3 contains 15 residues. V was pared by 6 bases and J by 9 bases, with 8 bases of the junction left unmatched. Per the germline V gene, CDR1 is WNHNN and CDR2 is SYGVQD (reference sequence). In DNA, the CDR3 is TGCGCCAGCAGCATAGGACTAGCGGGAGATGGTGAGCAGTTCTTC. It yields the protein CASSIGLAGDGEQFF.

This clone has just a few counts. The chain couples TRBV18 to TRBJ1-2; D perhaps matches TRBD1 (5 bases). This CDR3 spans 14 amino acids. The germline V and J ends were trimmed by 1 base and 5 bases, with 11 bases remaining between them. The germline CDR1 and CDR2 sequences are KGHSH and LQKENI. CDR3 sequence: CASSPLQATYGYTF. The CDR3 nucleotides are TGTGCCAGCTCACCACTACAGGCGACATATGGCTACACCTTC. Supplemented by reference TRBV18 and TRBJ1-2, the full variable domain reads NAGVMQNPRHLVRRRGQEARLRCSPMKGHSHVYWYRQLPEEGLKFMVYLQKENIIDESGMPKERFSAEFPKEGPSILRIQQVVRGDSAAYFCASSPLQATYGYTFGSGTRLTVV.

The gene calls are TRBV6-1 and TRBJ1-2; possibly TRBD1 for D (5 bases). The CDR3 has 13 residues. Germline V gene lookup returns CDR1 MNHNS and CDR2 SASEGT. The ends were cut back, 2 bases at V and 10 bases at J, with 14 bases in the middle. The CDR3 is CASSEYVRVVYTF. The CDR3 DNA reads TGTGCCAGCAGTGAATATGTCAGGGTGGTCTACACCTTC.

V is TRBV5-4 and J is TRBJ2-3, with D perhaps assigned TRBD1 or TRBD2 (5 bases each). Germline-derived CDR1 and CDR2 are SGHNT and YYREEE (reference sequence). Trimming left V 2 bases short and J 3 bases short, with 7 bases between. The CDR3 is 13 amino acids. In DNA, the CDR3 is TGTGCCAGCAGCTTCAGGGAGACAGATACGCAGTATTTT. Its protein product is CASSFRETDTQYF.

This chain links TRBV28 with TRBJ1-1; D is uncertain. The germline V and J ends were trimmed by 2 bases and 6 bases, with 7 bases remaining between them. Germline V gene sequence: CDR1 MDHEN, CDR2 SYDVKM. This CDR3 contains 12 residues. Here the CDR3 reads CASSLQRSEAFF. Here the CDR3 DNA reads TGTGCCAGCAGTTTACAGCGATCTGAAGCTTTCTTT.

In this sample, this clone turned up a few times. The chain is built from TRBV2 and TRBJ2-2; D remains ambiguous. The V gene lost 2 bases and the J gene lost 7 bases, with 11 bases spanning the gap. CDR3 length equals 14 residues. The germline CDR1 and CDR2 sequences are SNHLY and FYNNEI. The CDR3 spells CASSEPTFDGELFF. In DNA form, the CDR3 reads TGTGCCAGCAGTGAACCGACTTTTGACGGGGAGCTGTTTTTT.

The chain employs TRBV30 and TRBJ2-7; D possibly corresponds to TRBD1 (6 bases). The CDR3 runs 15 residues. Germline V gene data show CDR1 as GTSNPN and CDR2 as SVGIG (reference sequence). Trimming took off 1 base at V and 0 bases at J, with 13 bases between the two ends. The CDR3 loop is CAWSEGRGSSYEQYF. The DNA for the CDR3 is TGTGCCTGGAGTGAGGGTAGGGGGAGCTCCTACGAGCAGTACTTC.

This clone has a handful of counts. V gene TRBV4-3 combines with J gene TRBJ1-2; a weak D match, TRBD1 (5 bases). The CDR3 contains 15 residues. CDR1 and CDR2 from the germline V gene are LGHNA and YSLEER. The V gene lost 0 bases and the J gene lost 7 bases, with 15 bases spanning the gap. This chain's CDR3 is CASSQEGAGLSGYTF. The CDR3 DNA follows: TGCGCCAGCAGCCAAGAGGGTGCAGGGCTAAGTGGCTACACCTTC.

A few counts support this clone. V and J are TRBV11-2 and TRBJ2-7, with 9 bases aligning to TRBD2. The V gene's germline CDR1 is SGHAT and CDR2 FQNNGV. V lost 7 bases and J lost 7; bases outside the gene matches: 8. This CDR3 is built from 13 residues. CDR3 sequence (DNA): TGTGCCAGCAATGGCGGGGGGGGTACTGAGCAGTACTTC. It translates to CASNGGGGTEQYF.